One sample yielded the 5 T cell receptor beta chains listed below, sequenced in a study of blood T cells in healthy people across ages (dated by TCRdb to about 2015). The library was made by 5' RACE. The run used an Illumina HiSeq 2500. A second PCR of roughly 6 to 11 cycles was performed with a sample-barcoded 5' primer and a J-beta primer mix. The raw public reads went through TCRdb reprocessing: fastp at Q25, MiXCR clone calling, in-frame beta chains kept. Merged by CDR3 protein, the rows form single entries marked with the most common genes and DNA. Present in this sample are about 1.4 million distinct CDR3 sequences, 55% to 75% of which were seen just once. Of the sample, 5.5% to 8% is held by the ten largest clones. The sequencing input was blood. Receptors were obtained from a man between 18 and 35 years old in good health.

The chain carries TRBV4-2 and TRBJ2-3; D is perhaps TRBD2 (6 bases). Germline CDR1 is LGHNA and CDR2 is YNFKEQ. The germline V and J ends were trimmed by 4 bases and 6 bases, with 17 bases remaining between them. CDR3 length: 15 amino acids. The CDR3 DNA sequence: TGTGCCAGCAGCCCCCGGGTCTCACGGGGGGATACGCAGTATTTT. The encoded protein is CASSPRVSRGDTQYF.

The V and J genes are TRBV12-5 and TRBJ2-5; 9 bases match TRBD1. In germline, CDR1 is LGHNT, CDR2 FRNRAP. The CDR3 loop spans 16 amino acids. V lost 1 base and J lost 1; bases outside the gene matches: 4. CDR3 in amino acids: CASGLETGGFQETQYF. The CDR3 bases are TGTGCTAGTGGTTTGGAAACAGGGGGCTTCCAAGAGACCCAGTACTTC.

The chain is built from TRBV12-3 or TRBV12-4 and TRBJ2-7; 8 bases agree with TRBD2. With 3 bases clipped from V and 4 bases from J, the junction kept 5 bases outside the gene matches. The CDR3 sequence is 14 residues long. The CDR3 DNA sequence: TGTGCCAGCAGTTTTAAGCGGGAGTGGTACGAGCAGTACTTC. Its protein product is CASSFKREWYEQYF.

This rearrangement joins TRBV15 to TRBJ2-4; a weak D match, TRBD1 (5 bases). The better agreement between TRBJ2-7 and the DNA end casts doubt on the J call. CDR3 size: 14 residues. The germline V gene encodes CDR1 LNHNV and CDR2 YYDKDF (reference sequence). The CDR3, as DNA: TGTGCCACCAGCGTACAGGACGCAAACTACGAGCAGTACTTC. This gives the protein CATSVQDANYEQYF.

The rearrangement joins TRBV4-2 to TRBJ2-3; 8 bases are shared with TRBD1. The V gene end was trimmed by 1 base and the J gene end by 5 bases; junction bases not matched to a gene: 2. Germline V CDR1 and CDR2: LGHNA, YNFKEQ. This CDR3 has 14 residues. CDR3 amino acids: CASSQVTGEDTQYF. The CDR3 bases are TGTGCCAGCAGCCAAGTGACAGGGGAAGATACGCAGTATTTT.